The entry that follows covers one T cell receptor (beta chain) sequence. Assay: immunoSEQ multiplex PCR; the TCRdb copy retains only in-frame clones and omits some. Counted here are about 60,000 clones, around 90% occurring once; the ten biggest clones make up about 13%. This record belongs to a study of blood T cell repertoires in COVID-19. Study-wide context: From the United States, Italy and Spain came samples of acute and convalescent COVID-19.

CDR1 is SNHLY and CDR2 is FYNNEI in the germline V gene. The trim removed 4 bases at V and 5 bases at J, leaving 0 bases unmatched. The CDR3 runs 12 residues. Sequencing was carried out using peripheral blood. This TCR was sampled from a man in his fifties or sixties with active COVID-19. V usage is TRBV2 and J usage is TRBJ2-5; TRBD1 matches 8 bases. The CDR3 reads CASSGQGETQYF. Here the CDR3 DNA reads TGTGCCAGCAGTGGACAGGGGGAGACCCAGTACTTC.